This entry lists 17 T cell receptor beta chains sequenced from one sample in a study of blood T cell repertoires in COVID-19. Repertoires were generated with immunoSEQ multiplex PCR, while TCRdb's copy carries only in-frame clones and drops some. The sample includes about 290,000 clones, nearly 90% seen only once; the top ten take more than 9.5%. The material sequenced was peripheral blood. The receptor set was obtained from a woman aged 30 to 39 with COVID-19, enrolled during active disease.

The chain recombines TRBV12-3 or TRBV12-4 with TRBJ2-7; possibly TRBD1 for D (5 bases). There are 11 residues in the CDR3. Trimming left V 9 bases short and J 7 bases short, with 13 bases between. The CDR3 DNA reads as TGTGCCAGTTCACTTAAGGGGGAGCAGTACTTC. This encodes CASSLKGEQYF.

The chain joins TRBV9 to TRBJ2-3, with 8 bases lining up with TRBD2. CDR1 and CDR2 from the germline V gene are SGDLS and YYNGEE. Losses at the gene ends were 0 bases for V and 4 bases for J; bases not matched to a gene: 13. The CDR3 has 18 residues. For the CDR3, the DNA is TGTGCCAGCAGCGTAGCTCTTGAGGCGGGGGGCTTGGCAGATACGCAGTATTTT. Translating gives CASSVALEAGGLADTQYF. Full variable domain (remainder filled in from reference TRBV9 and TRBJ2-3): DSGVTQTPKHLITATGQRVTLRCSPRSGDLSVYWYQQSLDQGLQFLIQYYNGEERAKGNILERFSAQQFPDLHSELNLSSLELGDSALYFCASSVALEAGGLADTQYFGPGTRLTVL.

The chain uses TRBV12-5 and TRBJ2-5, with D possibly TRBD2 on 6 matching bases. Trimming removed 6 bases from V and 5 bases from J, with 13 bases in between. There are 13 residues in the CDR3. Per germline, CDR1 LGHNT and CDR2 FRNRAP. CDR3 coding DNA: TGTGCTAGTGGCCGGGACTCGGGGGAGACCCAGTACTTC. It yields the protein CASGRDSGETQYF.

This sequence joins TRBV2 and TRBJ2-7, with D uncertain. The germline CDR1 and CDR2 sequences are SNHLY and FYNNEI. The length of the CDR3 is 11 residues. V lost 9 bases and J 4 bases, leaving 10 bases between the germline ends. In DNA form, the CDR3 reads TGTGCCAGGACTTCTGTGTACGAGCAGTACTTC. It encodes CARTSVYEQYF.

This chain uses TRBV10-1 with TRBJ2-7, with D perhaps TRBD2 (7 bases). This CDR3 comprises 14 residues. Germline CDR1 reads WNHNN; CDR2 reads SYGVQD (reference sequence). V was trimmed by 5 bases and J by 5 bases, leaving 16 bases between them. The CDR3, as DNA: TGCGCCAGCAGTACAGGGAGGGAGAGGGACGAGCAGTACTTC. This codes for CASSTGRERDEQYF.

The genes are TRBV4-1 and TRBJ2-4, with D unclear. Germline assignment: CDR1 MGHRA and CDR2 YSYEKL. The V gene lost 4 bases and the J gene lost 0 bases, with 10 bases spanning the gap. This CDR3 is 15 amino acids long. CDR3 sequence (DNA): TGCGCCAGCAGCCCAGGTAGAGAAGCCAAAAACATTCAGTACTTC. Protein product: CASSPGREAKNIQYF.

The chain uses TRBV19 and TRBJ1-2, with 8 bases that match TRBD1. The germline V gene encodes CDR1 LNHDA and CDR2 SQIVND (reference sequence). The CDR3 is made up of 14 amino acids. V dropped 9 bases and J dropped 4; count of bases not matched to a gene: 10. CDR3 bases: TGTGCCAGCCAGACAGGGGAGAATTTCTATGGCTACACCTTC. Translating it yields CASQTGENFYGYTF.

This clone was counted once. The rearrangement links TRBV18 to TRBJ1-3; D is perhaps TRBD1 (6 bases). Germline assignment: CDR1 KGHSH and CDR2 LQKENI. CDR3 length: 19 residues. V dropped 1 base and J dropped 4 bases, with 23 bases sitting between them. In nucleotides, the CDR3 is TGTGCCAGCTCACCACGAGGACAGAGATTCTTTGTGGGCGGAAACACCATATATTTT. Protein: CASSPRGQRFFVGGNTIYF. Together with reference TRBV18 and TRBJ1-3, the CDR3 gives the full variable domain: NAGVMQNPRHLVRRRGQEARLRCSPMKGHSHVYWYRQLPEEGLKFMVYLQKENIIDESGMPKERFSAEFPKEGPSILRIQQVVRGDSAAYFCASSPRGQRFFVGGNTIYFGEGSWLTVV.

V and J are TRBV5-1 and TRBJ1-1, with TRBD1 as a possible D gene (5 bases). Per germline, CDR1 SGHRS and CDR2 YFSETQ. The CDR3 length is 13 residues. The V end lost 4 bases, the J end lost 4 bases, and 11 bases lay between the germline ends. The CDR3, as DNA: TGCGCCAGCAGCCCCAGGGAGGCCACTGAAGCTTTCTTT. The encoded protein is CASSPREATEAFF.

This clone was found a few times. The rearrangement links TRBV27 to TRBJ1-6, with D possibly being TRBD1 (6 bases). Germline-derived CDR1 and CDR2 are MNHEY and SMNVEV (reference sequence). Trimming took 6 bases from V and 9 from J, leaving 24 bases between them. The length of the CDR3 is 17 residues. The CDR3 nucleotides are TGTGCCAGCAGAACCTCTTTACGCGGACAGCGTGGTTCACCCCTCCACTTT. Amino acid sequence: CASRTSLRGQRGSPLHF.

The gene calls are TRBV6-4 and TRBJ2-7; D is unclear. Germline loops: CDR1 MRHNA, CDR2 SNTAGT. The CDR3 contains 16 residues. The V gene lost 4 bases and the J gene lost 1 base, with 17 bases spanning the gap. The CDR3 sequence: CASSADPQKVSYEQYF. The CDR3 region has the DNA TGTGCCAGCAGTGCCGATCCACAGAAAGTGTCCTACGAGCAGTACTTC.

The chain uses TRBV5-4 and TRBJ1-1, with 7 nucleotides matching TRBD1. The germline gives CDR1 SGHNT, CDR2 YYREEE (reference sequence). J was trimmed by 3 bases and V by 0 bases; bases with no gene match: 2. The CDR3 is 14 amino acids. CDR3 bases: TGTGCCAGCAGCTTGGACAGGGGTCACACTGAAGCTTTCTTT. Amino acids: CASSLDRGHTEAFF. Full variable domain (rest looked up from reference TRBV5-4 and TRBJ1-1): ETGVTQSPTHLIKTRGQQVTLRCSSQSGHNTVSWYQQALGQGPQFIFQYYREEENGRGNFPPRFSGLQFPNYSSELNVNALELDDSALYLCASSLDRGHTEAFFGQGTRLTVV.

In DNA form, the CDR3 reads TGTGCCACCGGGACATGGGGCGGCCCCTACGAGCAGTACTTC. Protein: CATGTWGGPYEQYF. The V gene is TRBV15, the J gene TRBJ2-7; perhaps TRBD1 as D (6 bases). The CDR3 has 14 residues. V was cut by 8 bases and J by 2 bases, with 16 bases left in between. Germline lookup yields CDR1 LNHNV and CDR2 YYDKDF (reference sequence).

The chain carries TRBV7-9 and TRBJ2-7; TRBD1 might be the D (5 bases). Germline V lookup: CDR1 SEHNR, CDR2 FQNEAQ (reference sequence). This CDR3 comprises 12 residues. The V gene lost 4 bases and the J gene lost 7 bases, with 11 bases spanning the gap. The CDR3 loop is CASSWGRDEQYF. The DNA of the CDR3 is TGTGCCAGCAGCTGGGGCAGGGATGAGCAGTACTTC.

This sequence joins TRBV6-6 and TRBJ1-1, with 8 bases matching TRBD1. Germline assignment: CDR1 MNHNY and CDR2 SVGAGI (reference sequence). The V and J ends lost 5 bases and 1 base, in that order; junction bases with no gene match: 6. The CDR3 sequence is 15 residues long. CDR3 region: CASSRRTGTNTEAFF. The CDR3 DNA is TGTGCCAGCAGTCGACGGACAGGGACGAACACTGAAGCTTTCTTT.

This chain connects TRBV2 to TRBJ1-1, with a tentative D call TRBD1 (6 bases). This CDR3 comprises 14 residues. The germline CDR1 and CDR2 sequences are SNHLY and FYNNEI. V lost 2 bases and J 5 bases, leaving 12 bases between the germline ends. The CDR3 nucleotides read TGTGCCAGCAGTGAACTACGGACAGTAACTGAAGCTTTCTTT. Its translation is CASSELRTVTEAFF. Filled out from reference TRBV2 and TRBJ1-1, the complete variable domain reads EPEVTQTPSHQVTQMGQEVILRCVPISNHLYFYWYRQILGQKVEFLVSFYNNEISEKSEIFDDQFSVERPDGSNFTLKIRSTKLEDSAMYFCASSELRTVTEAFFGQGTRLTVV.

The table lists this clone with a few counts. The genes are TRBV5-6 and TRBJ1-4; 7 bases are a match to TRBD1. Germline CDR1 and CDR2: SGHDT and YYEEEE. CDR3 length: 13 amino acids. The junction had 12 bases not matched to a gene; V was cut back by 3 bases and J by 16 bases. CDR3 region: CASSSHGQAERFF. Here the CDR3 DNA reads TGTGCCAGCAGCTCGCACGGACAGGCCGAACGGTTTTTT.